The entry below describes one T cell receptor (beta chain). Its antigen is as yet unknown. This record comes from a study of shared clonotypes between healthy human individuals. Overall study results and limits: Shared clonotypes across all four donors exceeded non-shared ones in generation probability. Only blood was sampled; tissue repertoires likely differ.

The naive CD8 population came from CD45RO-negative cells selected for CCR7, without terminally differentiated effector memory CD45RA+ cells. Caucasian adults residing in Nashville, Tennessee made up all the donors. The CDR3 is 12 amino acids. CDR1 SGHAT and CDR2 FQNNGV come from the germline V gene. V was shortened by 4 bases and J by 3 bases, with 7 bases between the two germline ends. TCRdb's copy holds only in-frame clones and misses some; the assay was immunoSEQ multiplex PCR. The table has hundreds of thousands of clones, about 95% seen once; the top ten hold about 0.11%. Sample: naive CD8+ T cells sorted from blood. This TCR was recovered from a woman in her twenties or thirties in good health. This chain uses TRBV11-2 with TRBJ2-7; D may be TRBD1 or TRBD2 (5 bases each). DNA for the CDR3: TGTGCCAGCAGCTGGGACCTCTACGAGCAGTACTTC. Translation gives CASSWDLYEQYF. Filled out from reference TRBV11-2 and TRBJ2-7, the complete variable domain reads EAGVAQSPRYKIIEKRQSVAFWCNPISGHATLYWYQQILGQGPKLLIQFQNNGVVDDSQLPKDRFSAERLKGVDSTLKIQPAKLEDSAVYLCASSWDLYEQYFGPGTRLTVT.